Below, one T cell receptor beta chain is given with its context. The data were obtained in a study of T cell changes during pregnancy in multiple sclerosis. The CDR3 is 15 residues long. The V end lost 0 bases, the J end lost 1 base, and 9 bases lay between the germline ends. Germline-derived CDR1 and CDR2 are MNHEY and SVGAGI. TCRdb's copy holds only in-frame clones and misses some; the assay was immunoSEQ multiplex PCR. The sample records 4,800 or so clones, more than 75% being singletons. This clonotype originated in a female donor in good health, enrolled as a control in a pregnancy study. The source material was CD8+ T cells from peripheral blood mononuclear cells, sampled in the second trimester of pregnancy. V and J are TRBV6-5 and TRBJ1-1; D possibly corresponds to TRBD1 (6 bases). The CDR3 here is CASSYSEGENTEAFF. The CDR3 bases are TGTGCCAGCAGTTACTCAGAGGGGGAGAACACTGAAGCTTTCTTT.